One and the same sample provided the 2 T cell receptor beta chains below, sequenced in a study of blood T cell repertoires in COVID-19. Data came from immunoSEQ multiplex PCR; TCRdb stores just in-frame clones and leaves some out. The sample carries under 200,000 clones, around 77% recorded once. Sequencing used peripheral blood. The receptors originated from a man in his 70s with active or convalescent COVID-19.

The chain employs TRBV7-6 and TRBJ2-1; 7 nucleotides align to TRBD2. J lost 8 bases, V lost 5 bases, and 9 bases had no gene match. Germline assignment: CDR1 SGHVS and CDR2 FNYEAQ. The CDR3 has 14 residues. The CDR3 protein is CASSHRLAGHEQFF. DNA of the CDR3: TGTGCCAGCAGCCACCGTTTAGCGGGCCATGAGCAGTTCTTC.

This clone was seen just once. V and J are TRBV6-5 and TRBJ1-1, with 7 bases fitting TRBD1. Germline-derived CDR1 and CDR2 are MNHEY and SVGAGI. After removal of 7 bases from V and 9 bases from J, the junction contained 8 bases not matched to a gene. This CDR3 comprises 12 residues. CDR3 loop: CASNPEQGKAFF. The DNA of the CDR3 is TGTGCCAGCAATCCGGAACAGGGGAAAGCTTTCTTT.